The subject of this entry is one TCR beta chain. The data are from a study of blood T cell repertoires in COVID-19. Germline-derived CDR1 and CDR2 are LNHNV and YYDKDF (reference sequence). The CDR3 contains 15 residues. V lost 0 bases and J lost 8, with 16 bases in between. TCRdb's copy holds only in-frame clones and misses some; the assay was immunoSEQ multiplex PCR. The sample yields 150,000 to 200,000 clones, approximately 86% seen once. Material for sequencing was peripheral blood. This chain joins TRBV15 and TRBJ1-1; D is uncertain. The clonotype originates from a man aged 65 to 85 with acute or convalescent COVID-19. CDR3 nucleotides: TGTGCCACCAGCAGAGATTCTCCAAGAGGATCCGAAGCTTTCTTT. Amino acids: CATSRDSPRGSEAFF.